The following is a T cell receptor (beta chain) sequence with its context. Its antigen is undetermined. The data were taken from a study of T cell responses to AZD1222 COVID-19 vaccine. As for the study in general: Pooling covered second doses at about 4 or about 12 weeks.

Clones were read by immunoSEQ multiplex PCR, and TCRdb kept only the in-frame ones, dropping some. This sample carries 120,000 or so clones, about 90% of them seen once, and the ten largest clones take about 10%. Findings and caveats of the study: At 160-218 and 743-854, vaccine-associated CD4 TCRs were dominant, and they spanned spike.

V gave up 5 bases and J gave up 0 bases, with 8 bases separating them. CDR3 size: 13 residues. The germline gives CDR1 SEHNR, CDR2 FQNEAQ (reference sequence). The chain combines TRBV7-9 with TRBJ2-7; D is perhaps TRBD1 (5 bases). The sample in question was peripheral blood, obtained on day 0 of AZD1222 vaccination. This receptor was identified in an adult in good health. The CDR3 DNA reads as TGTGCCAGCAGCATGGACATCTCCTACGAGCAGTACTTC. Translating gives CASSMDISYEQYF.